This TCR beta chain was captured in a study of shared clonotypes between healthy human individuals. The authors combined CD45RO+ cells with CCR7-negative CD45RA+ TemRA cells as CD8 memory. Whole-study findings and limits: Expectations were that clonotype sharing among donors would be affected by sequencing depth. There were few donors, and this limited the genetic and exposure-history diversity represented.

The repertoire was sequenced with immunoSEQ multiplex PCR; TCRdb's copy has only in-frame clones and lacks some. The top ten hold just under 25% of the sample, which has 110,000 or so clones, 65% to 75% seen once. This clone was picked up one time. The antigen remains undetermined. Sequenced input: memory CD8+ T cells sorted from blood. Subset described: CD45RO+ cells pooled with CCR7-negative TemRA cells. This TCR derives from a woman in her 30s in good health.

The CDR3 region has the DNA TGCGCCAGCAGCCAAGCAGGGGCCTACGAGCAGTACTTC. Translating it yields CASSQAGAYEQYF. This chain links TRBV4-1 with TRBJ2-5, with a weak D call TRBD1 (6 bases). The J call is in doubt because the DNA end fits TRBJ2-7 better. CDR3 size: 13 residues. Germline assignment: CDR1 MGHRA and CDR2 YSYEKL.